These 23 T cell receptor beta chains originate from one sample sequenced in a study of T-cell reconstitution after alpha-beta-depleted transplantation in children. Unique molecular identifiers were incorporated during preparation of the TCRbeta library. TCRdb redid the calling of the PCR reads with MiXCR, one entry per CDR3 protein. The sample records almost 250,000 distinct CDR3 sequences, over 20% being singletons. The material sequenced was PBMCs, taken before TCRalphabeta/CD19-depleted stem cell transplant. Receptor source: a girl aged 2-10 years with Fanconi anemia, due to receive a stem cell transplant.

A few counts support this clonotype. Mismatch with germline at one junction end may stem from a read error. This chain connects TRBV10-3 to TRBJ1-2; unclear D gene. Germline CDR1 is ENHRY and CDR2 is SYGVKD. The CDR3 covers 13 residues. The CDR3 is CAINEGGDYGYTF. CDR3 nucleotide sequence: TGTGCCATCAATGAGGGAGGTGACTATGGCTACACCTTC.

This chain links TRBV29-1 with TRBJ2-1, with 14 bases fitting TRBD2. This CDR3 is built from 16 residues. Germline V gene lookup returns CDR1 SQVTM and CDR2 ANQGSEA. V trimming: 5 bases; J trimming: 3 bases; junction bases outside the gene matches: 6. This chain's CDR3 is CSVSTSGGALYNEQFF. CDR3 DNA sequence: TGCAGCGTTTCGACTAGCGGGGGGGCACTCTACAATGAGCAGTTCTTC.

This clonotype was seen repeatedly, ten times or more. The chain recombines TRBV7-9 with TRBJ2-1; D possibly corresponds to TRBD2 (7 bases). V was trimmed by 1 base and J by 3 bases, leaving 13 bases between them. The germline V gene encodes CDR1 SEHNR and CDR2 FQNEAQ (reference sequence). The CDR3 extends over 16 amino acids. As DNA, the CDR3 is TGTGCCAGCAGCTTAGAGGGGGGGCGAATCTACAATGAGCAGTTCTTC. This translates into CASSLEGGRIYNEQFF.

This sequence joins TRBV10-3 and TRBJ2-7; 10 positions match TRBD1. The germline CDR1 and CDR2 sequences are ENHRY and SYGVKD. This CDR3 spans 14 amino acids. J gave up 2 bases and V 6 bases, and 4 bases lay outside the gene matches. CDR3 region: CAIRGTGVTYEQYF. DNA for the CDR3: TGTGCCATCAGAGGGACAGGGGTAACCTACGAGCAGTACTTC.

The J gene is TRBJ1-3, the V gene TRBV20-1, with D hard to call. The CDR3 is made up of 13 amino acids. CDR1 and CDR2 from the germline V gene are DFQATT and SNEGSKA (reference sequence). V shed 5 bases and J shed 4 bases, with 12 bases lying between them. Written as DNA, the CDR3 is TGCAGTGCTCCCGTCGGCCGAGGAAACACCATATATTTT. It encodes CSAPVGRGNTIYF.

Ten or more counts support this clonotype. The rearrangement joins TRBV6-5 to TRBJ2-3; no reliable D call. There are 15 residues in the CDR3. CDR1 and CDR2 (germline): MNHEY, SVGAGI. Trimming pared 2 bases from V and 0 bases from J, leaving 9 bases between. The CDR3: CASSYGRPSTDTQYF. Written as DNA, the CDR3 is TGTGCCAGCAGTTACGGGCGCCCTAGCACAGATACGCAGTATTTT.

In this sample, this clonotype turned up many times. The chain carries TRBV29-1 and TRBJ1-2, with 8 bases that match TRBD1. Germline V gene sequence: CDR1 SQVTM, CDR2 ANQGSEA. Trimming took 6 bases from V and 8 from J; bases not matched to a gene: 8. This CDR3 comprises 12 residues. CDR3 DNA sequence: TGCAGCGTCCCAGACAGGGGTGGCGGCTACACCTTC. It specifies CSVPDRGGGYTF.

V gene TRBV18 combines with J gene TRBJ2-4; D call uncertain. Germline V gene lookup returns CDR1 KGHSH and CDR2 LQKENI. V was pared by 3 bases and J by 7 bases, with 4 bases between. There are 11 residues in the CDR3. Written as DNA, the CDR3 is TGTGCCAGCTCACCGGAGAACATTCAGTACTTC. This translates into CASSPENIQYF.

V and J are TRBV20-1 and TRBJ2-7, with TRBD2 as a possible D gene (6 bases). Germline V CDR1 and CDR2: DFQATT, SNEGSKA (reference sequence). V was pared by 3 bases and J by 2 bases, with 14 bases between. The length of the CDR3 is 14 residues. In DNA, the CDR3 is TGCAGTGCTAGGACCGGGACTCGGACCTACGAGCAGTACTTC. Amino acid sequence: CSARTGTRTYEQYF.

This clonotype was found many times. The V call is TRBV7-2, the J call TRBJ2-3; D remains unclear. The CDR3 is 15 amino acids. Germline V gene data show CDR1 as SGHTA and CDR2 as FQGNSA. Trimming shortened V by 1 base and J by 4 bases, and 12 bases separated the two germline ends. The CDR3 DNA is TGTGCCAGCAGCTTAGTGTGGAGCCGCGCAGATACGCAGTATTTT. Protein product: CASSLVWSRADTQYF.

This clonotype was seen at least ten times. The J gene is TRBJ2-1, the V gene TRBV29-1, with TRBD1 as a possible D gene (5 bases). Germline lookup yields CDR1 SQVTM and CDR2 ANQGSEA. This CDR3 is built from 12 residues. Between the trimmed V and J ends, which lost 2 bases and 4 bases, there was a span of 6 bases. The CDR3 DNA reads TGCAGCGTTGAAACAGGTTACAATGAGCAGTTCTTC. This sequence encodes CSVETGYNEQFF.

The V gene is TRBV6-1, the J gene TRBJ2-1; 11 bases match TRBD2. CDR1 is MNHNS, CDR2 SASEGT, per germline. The CDR3 spans 15 residues. The J segment lost 9 bases and the V segment lost 7 bases, leaving 11 bases of the junction unmatched. DNA for the CDR3: TGTGCCAGCAAGAATAGCGGGGGGGACCGCGGTGAGCAGTTCTTC. Translated: CASKNSGGDRGEQFF.

V gene TRBV4-1 combines with J gene TRBJ2-1, with TRBD1 matching over 9 bases. The trim removed 0 bases at V and 0 bases at J, leaving 6 bases unmatched. The CDR3 runs to 18 residues. The V gene's germline CDR1 is MGHRA and CDR2 YSYEKL. CDR3 in DNA: TGCGCCAGCAGCCAAGACCCCGGGACAGGGAGCTCCTACAATGAGCAGTTCTTC. Protein product: CASSQDPGTGSSYNEQFF.

The chain uses TRBV5-6 and TRBJ2-2; tentatively, D is TRBD1 or TRBD2 (5 bases each). The CDR3 length is 18 residues. Germline V CDR1 and CDR2: SGHDT, YYEEEE. Trimming pared 7 bases from V and 6 bases from J, leaving 28 bases between. CDR3 DNA sequence: TGTGCCAGCGGCCTAGGGGAACTAGACCCCTTTTTACCCGGGGAGCTGTTTTTT. This sequence encodes CASGLGELDPFLPGELFF.

The gene calls are TRBV20-1 and TRBJ1-1; 8 positions agree with TRBD1. The length of the CDR3 is 12 residues. CDR1 is DFQATT, CDR2 SNEGSKA, per germline (reference sequence). Trimming at V came to 6 bases and at J to 4 bases, leaving 4 bases not matched to a gene. This chain's CDR3 is CSAQTGATEAFF. The CDR3 DNA reads as TGCAGTGCCCAGACAGGGGCCACTGAAGCTTTCTTT.

The chain joins TRBV5-1 to TRBJ2-1, with 8 bases matching TRBD2. The CDR3 is 18 amino acids. V dropped 4 bases and J dropped 7; count of bases not matched to a gene: 19. Germline CDR1 is SGHRS and CDR2 is YFSETQ. This CDR3 is CASSAEPTWTSRTNEQFF. The CDR3 DNA follows: TGCGCCAGCAGCGCAGAACCTACATGGACTAGCCGGACAAATGAGCAGTTCTTC.

This clonotype has only a few counts. In DNA form, the CDR3 reads TGTGCCAGCAGCTTACCGGATTCACCCCTCCACTTT. The encoded protein is CASSLPDSPLHF. The chain uses TRBV7-6 and TRBJ1-6; no firm D call. V was trimmed by 2 bases and J by 8 bases, leaving 4 bases between them. CDR3 length equals 12 residues. CDR1 is SGHVS, CDR2 FNYEAQ, per germline.

CDR3 sequence (DNA): TGCGCCAGCAGCTTGGATCCCGGGAGCACAGATACGCAGTATTTT. It yields the protein CASSLDPGSTDTQYF. This chain connects TRBV5-1 to TRBJ2-3; D gene ambiguous. V shed 0 bases and J shed 0 bases, with 8 bases lying between them. Per germline, CDR1 SGHRS and CDR2 YFSETQ. The CDR3 spans 15 residues.

The chain carries TRBV6-2 or TRBV6-3 and TRBJ2-2; D is uncertain. This CDR3 is built from 14 residues. Trimming cost V 3 bases and J 7 bases, with 12 bases left between them. CDR1 is MNHEY and CDR2 is SVGEGT in the germline V gene. Here the CDR3 DNA reads TGTGCCAGCAGTTATCGGTCGCACCTCGGGGAGCTGTTTTTT. Protein product: CASSYRSHLGELFF.

The rearrangement uses TRBV27 and TRBJ2-2; a possible D gene is TRBD1 (6 bases). This CDR3 is 15 amino acids long. Germline values: CDR1 MNHEY, CDR2 SMNVEV (reference sequence). Trimming removed 7 bases at V and 6 bases at J, with 18 bases between. CDR3 DNA: TGTGCCAGCACCCCCGGCAGGGGTATTGCCGGGGAGCTGTTTTTT. It yields the protein CASTPGRGIAGELFF.

This clonotype was detected once. The chain carries TRBV7-9 and TRBJ2-5, with TRBD2 matching 7 bases. V lost 4 bases, J lost 3 bases, and 5 bases stayed unmatched. Germline values: CDR1 SEHNR, CDR2 FQNEAQ (reference sequence). The CDR3 is made up of 14 amino acids. In nucleotides, the CDR3 is TGTGCCAGCAGCTCCAGCGGGATTAAAGAGACCCAGTACTTC. Amino acids: CASSSSGIKETQYF. Full variable domain (missing parts from reference TRBV7-9 and TRBJ2-5): DTGVSQNPRHKITKRGQNVTFRCDPISEHNRLYWYRQTLGQGPEFLTYFQNEAQLEKSRLLSDRFSAERPKGSFSTLEIQRTEQGDSAMYLCASSSSGIKETQYFGPGTRLLVL.

The CDR3, as DNA: TGTGCCAGCAGTTCGACAGGGGGCCAGGGCTACACCTTC. This sequence encodes CASSSTGGQGYTF. The chain recombines TRBV28 with TRBJ1-2, with TRBD1 identical over 10 bases. The CDR3 totals 13 residues. The germline gives CDR1 MDHEN, CDR2 SYDVKM. J was trimmed by 8 bases and V by 4 bases; bases with no gene match: 4.

The table lists this clonotype with a count of one. The chain combines TRBV20-1 with TRBJ2-5, with 9 bases identical to TRBD1. Trimming cost V 6 bases and J 1 base; bases outside gene matches: 3. CDR1 is DFQATT, CDR2 SNEGSKA, per germline (reference sequence). The CDR3 has 13 amino acids. In DNA, the CDR3 is TGCAGTGCGGGGACAGGGAGCCAAGAGACCCAGTACTTC. Translated, it gives CSAGTGSQETQYF.